Included here is one T cell receptor beta chain sequence, with context. Template switching (which added a universal primer site) was used, and cDNA carried unique molecular identifiers. TCRdb re-analysed the 5' RACE reads in MiXCR, keeping a single row per CDR3 protein. This sample has 690,000 or so distinct CDR3 sequences, with approximately 9% found just once. This entry belongs to a study of identical twins. V lost 8 bases and J lost 1; bases outside the gene matches: 17. CDR1 is SGHVS, CDR2 FQNEAQ, per germline. The CDR3 runs 18 residues. These records were also assigned to another study, of yellow fever vaccine responses in identical twins.

This receptor was identified in a woman aged 18-29 years in good health. The sequenced material came from PBMCs. This chain uses TRBV7-8 with TRBJ2-7, with TRBD1 matching over 10 bases. The CDR3 loop reads CASVTGTGDMAKSYEQYF. The CDR3 DNA reads as TGTGCCAGCGTAACCGGGACAGGGGATATGGCAAAGTCCTACGAGCAGTACTTC.